The present TCR beta chain was sequenced within a study of CD8+CD57+ T cells in acquired aplastic anemia. The germline CDR1 and CDR2 sequences are KGHSH and LQKENI. The CDR3 spans 13 residues. V lost 5 bases, J lost 1 base, and 8 bases lay in between. Template material for TCR beta VDJ and CDR3 profiling consisted of genomic DNA. TCRdb recomputed calls from the reads with MiXCR, one row per CDR3 protein. Of approximately 220,000 distinct CDR3 sequences in the sample, roughly 45% were seen once. The patients chosen for sequencing had shown expansion of CD8+CD57+ cells (detected by flow cytometry). This TCR derives from a human donor with aplastic anemia. The sequenced sample consisted of sorted CD4+, CD8+, or CD8+CD57+ T cells (not recorded which) from PBMCs. V and J are TRBV18 and TRBJ1-1; D perhaps matches TRBD1 (5 bases). The CDR3 DNA follows: TGTGCCAGCTCAGGGGGAGAGAACACTGAAGCTTTCTTT. It is translated as CASSGGENTEAFF.